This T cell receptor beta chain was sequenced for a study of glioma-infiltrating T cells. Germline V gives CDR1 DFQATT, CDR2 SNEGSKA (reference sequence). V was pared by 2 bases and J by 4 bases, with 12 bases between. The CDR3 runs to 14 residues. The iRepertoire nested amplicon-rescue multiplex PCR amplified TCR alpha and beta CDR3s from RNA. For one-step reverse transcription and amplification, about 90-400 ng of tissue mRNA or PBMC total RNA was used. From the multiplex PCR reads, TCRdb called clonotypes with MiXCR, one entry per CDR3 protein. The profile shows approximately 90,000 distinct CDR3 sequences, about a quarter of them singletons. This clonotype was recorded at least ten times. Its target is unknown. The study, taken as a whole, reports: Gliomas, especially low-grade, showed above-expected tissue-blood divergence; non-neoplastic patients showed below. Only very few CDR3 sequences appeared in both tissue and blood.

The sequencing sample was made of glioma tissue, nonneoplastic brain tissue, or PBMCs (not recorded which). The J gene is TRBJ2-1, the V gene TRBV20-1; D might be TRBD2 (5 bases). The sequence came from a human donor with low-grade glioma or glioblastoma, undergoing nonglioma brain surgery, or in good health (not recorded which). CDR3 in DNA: TGCAGTGCTAGACCGCCGGAGGTTTACAATGAGCAGTTCTTC. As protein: CSARPPEVYNEQFF.